Listed here are 17 T cell receptor beta chains from one sample, sequenced in a study of vaccination and CD4 T cells after COVID-19. Their cognate antigens are unknown. Treatment given: roughly 10-day PBMC culture with coronavirus spike peptide pools or control peptides (ViraFEST assay). Oncomine TCR Beta short-read sequencing was applied to DNA from cultured CD4+ T cells. TCRdb passed the PCR reads through MiXCR, listing each CDR3 protein once. The sample holds fewer than 4,500 distinct CDR3 sequences, around 45% seen once. Sequencing used CD4+ T cells from blood, cultured in vitro. These receptors originate from a human donor who had recovered from COVID-19.

This rearrangement joins TRBV2 to TRBJ1-2; D gene ambiguous. Trimming removed 6 bases at V and 4 bases at J, with 9 bases between. Looked up from germline, CDR1 is SNHLY and CDR2 is FYNNEI. The CDR3 sequence is 12 residues long. DNA of the CDR3: TGTGCCAGCAGGAGAGGCGGCTATGGCTACACCTTC. It yields the protein CASRRGGYGYTF. Using reference TRBV2 and TRBJ1-2 for the parts outside the CDR3, the full variable domain is EPEVTQTPSHQVTQMGQEVILRCVPISNHLYFYWYRQILGQKVEFLVSFYNNEISEKSEIFDDQFSVERPDGSNFTLKIRSTKLEDSAMYFCASRRGGYGYTFGSGTRLTVV.

In its sample, this clonotype is medium-sized (0.01 to 0.1%). The genes are TRBV10-3 and TRBJ2-1; no definite D call. This CDR3 has 11 amino acids. V dropped 8 bases and J dropped 4 bases, with 6 bases sitting between them. Germline CDR1 is ENHRY and CDR2 is SYGVKD. CDR3 DNA sequence: TGTGCCATCTCGGGTTACAATGAGCAGTTCTTC. This codes for CAISGYNEQFF.

This clonotype was seen a few times. The chain joins TRBV11-3 to TRBJ2-3; 10 nucleotides line up with TRBD2. Per the germline V gene, CDR1 is SGHNT and CDR2 is YENEEA. Trimming cost V 4 bases and J 4 bases; bases outside gene matches: 8. This CDR3 is built from 16 residues. The CDR3 is CASSSGLADGADTQYF. DNA of the CDR3: TGTGCCAGCAGCTCCGGACTAGCGGATGGCGCAGATACGCAGTATTTT.

Points on this clonotype: One end of the junction does not line up with germline, which may come from a read error. The chain is built from TRBV10-3 and TRBJ2-1; 7 nucleotides agree with TRBD1. Germline loops: CDR1 ENHRY, CDR2 SYGVKD. The CDR3 is 12 residues long. The CDR3 loop is CASSYRGWEQFF. CDR3 nucleotides: TGTGCCAGCAGTTACAGGGGCTGGGAGCAGTTCTTC.

V gene TRBV19 combines with J gene TRBJ2-5; D is tentatively TRBD1 or TRBD2 (5 bases each). Looked up from germline, CDR1 is LNHDA and CDR2 is SQIVND (reference sequence). Trimming took 6 bases from V and 2 from J, leaving 16 bases between them. CDR3 size: 15 residues. DNA of the CDR3: TGTGCCAGTAGCCCTAGGGACGGTATTCAAGAGACCCAGTACTTC. This encodes CASSPRDGIQETQYF.

The chain links TRBV19 to TRBJ2-1, with a tentative D call TRBD2 (7 bases). CDR3 length: 16 amino acids. Trimming removed 1 base at V and 8 bases at J, with 18 bases between. Looked up from germline, CDR1 is LNHDA and CDR2 is SQIVND (reference sequence). The CDR3 loop reads CASSIGGGGLTDEQFF. CDR3 in DNA: TGTGCCAGTAGTATAGGAGGGGGGGGACTAACGGATGAGCAGTTCTTC.

J is TRBJ1-5 and V is TRBV7-2; tentative D call: TRBD1 (5 bases). Looked up from germline, CDR1 is SGHTA and CDR2 is FQGNSA. This CDR3 contains 16 residues. The V end was cut by 5 bases, the J end by 3 bases, with 17 bases between. CDR3 amino acids: CASSPDGGVPNQPQHF. The CDR3 DNA follows: TGTGCCAGCAGCCCCGACGGGGGGGTTCCCAATCAGCCCCAGCATTTT.

This clonotype has more than one count but fewer than ten. J is TRBJ2-7 and V is TRBV7-2, with D possibly being TRBD1 or TRBD2 (5 bases each). The V end was cut by 5 bases, the J end by 6 bases, with 11 bases between. The CDR3 covers 12 residues. Germline V lookup: CDR1 SGHTA, CDR2 FQGNSA. DNA for the CDR3: TGTGCCAGCAGCCCTAGCAGGGTCGAGCAGTACTTC. Translated: CASSPSRVEQYF.

The chain has TRBV11-3 and TRBJ2-1; TRBD2 is a possible D gene (5 bases). The V gene lost 5 bases and the J gene lost 7 bases, with 12 bases spanning the gap. Germline V gene data show CDR1 as SGHNT and CDR2 as YENEEA. The CDR3 has 13 amino acids. The CDR3 DNA reads TGTGCCAGCAGCCCCCTAGCCGGGAATGAGCAGTTCTTC. Its translation is CASSPLAGNEQFF.

This clonotype was counted a few times. The chain links TRBV11-2 to TRBJ1-1, with D unresolved. The CDR3 sequence is 13 residues long. Trimming pared 3 bases from V and 1 base from J, leaving 6 bases between. CDR1 is SGHAT and CDR2 is FQNNGV in the germline V gene. In DNA form, the CDR3 reads TGTGCCAGCAGCTTCGTCGGGAACACTGAAGCTTTCTTT. Translation gives CASSFVGNTEAFF.

This clonotype came up a few times. CDR3 sequence reads: CASSPGTGWGTDTQYF. The DNA for the CDR3 is TGTGCCAGTAGTCCCGGGACTGGGTGGGGCACAGATACGCAGTATTTT. J is TRBJ2-3 and V is TRBV19; D is perhaps TRBD2 (6 bases). This CDR3 has 16 amino acids. In germline, CDR1 is LNHDA, CDR2 SQIVND (reference sequence). Trimming shortened V by 5 bases and J by 1 base, and 16 bases separated the two germline ends.

For this clonotype: An end of the junction does not agree with germline; a read error may underlie this. The rearrangement links TRBV7-7 to TRBJ2-7; D call uncertain. Germline V lookup: CDR1 SSHAT, CDR2 FNYEAQ (reference sequence). CDR3 size: 13 residues. Here the CDR3 reads CASSLGRNYEQYF. The CDR3 bases are TGTGCTAGCAGCTTAGGAAGGAACTACGAGCAGTACTTC.

There are a few counts of this clonotype. The gene calls are TRBV20-1 and TRBJ1-5; D call uncertain. V was pared by 3 bases and J by 1 base, with 13 bases between. The CDR3 has 15 residues. From germline, CDR1 is DFQATT and CDR2 SNEGSKA (reference sequence). DNA of the CDR3: TGCAGTGCTAGCGGGATCCCCGGGAGCAATCAGCCCCAGCATTTT. Protein sequence: CSASGIPGSNQPQHF.

The genes are TRBV15 and TRBJ2-2, with D perhaps being TRBD1 or TRBD2 (5 bases each). CDR3 size: 15 residues. V was clipped by 5 bases and J by 4 bases, with 14 bases between them. The germline V gene has CDR1 LNHNV and CDR2 YYDKDF (reference sequence). The chain's CDR3 is CATSPGRVGTGELFF. DNA for the CDR3: TGTGCCACCAGCCCGGGACGGGTGGGCACCGGGGAGCTGTTTTTT.

This clonotype was detected a few times. The gene calls are TRBV2 and TRBJ1-1, with a weak D call TRBD1 (5 bases). The V gene lost 6 bases and the J gene lost 4 bases, with 12 bases spanning the gap. Germline V lookup: CDR1 SNHLY, CDR2 FYNNEI. The CDR3 length is 13 residues. CDR3 DNA: TGTGCCAGCAGCGACCGGGACGGCACTGAAGCTTTCTTT. It encodes CASSDRDGTEAFF. Using reference TRBV2 and TRBJ1-1 for the parts outside the CDR3, the full variable domain is EPEVTQTPSHQVTQMGQEVILRCVPISNHLYFYWYRQILGQKVEFLVSFYNNEISEKSEIFDDQFSVERPDGSNFTLKIRSTKLEDSAMYFCASSDRDGTEAFFGQGTRLTVV.

This rearrangement joins TRBV27 to TRBJ2-7; D might be TRBD1 or TRBD2, each matching 5 bases. V was cut by 1 base and J by 2 bases, with 18 bases left in between. The CDR3 consists of 17 residues. Germline V gene sequence: CDR1 MNHEY, CDR2 SMNVEV (reference sequence). The CDR3 reads CASSLWDQTSKTYEQYF. CDR3 in DNA: TGTGCCAGCAGTTTATGGGACCAGACTTCAAAGACCTACGAGCAGTACTTC.

This clonotype was detected only a few times. The chain joins TRBV28 to TRBJ1-1; the D gene is possibly TRBD1 (5 bases). The germline CDR1 and CDR2 sequences are MDHEN and SYDVKM. Trimming removed 6 bases from V and 1 base from J, with 9 bases in between. CDR3 length equals 13 residues. Written as DNA, the CDR3 is TGTGCCAGCAGCGGGGGGTCGAACACTGAAGCTTTCTTT. Its translation is CASSGGSNTEAFF.